The source of this TCR beta chain is a study of T cell responses to AZD1222 COVID-19 vaccine. Sequencing was performed with immunoSEQ multiplex PCR; in TCRdb, only in-frame clones are kept and a portion is missing. The sample comprises about 190,000 clones, almost 95% of which are singletons, and over 1% rests with the top ten. This clone was seen a single time. Trimming cost V 1 base and J 2 bases; bases outside gene matches: 4. Germline values: CDR1 SGHRS, CDR2 YFSETQ. This CDR3 contains 15 residues. The source was peripheral blood, collected on day 0 of AZD1222 vaccination. The chain carries TRBV5-1 and TRBJ2-5; TRBD1 matches at 8 bases. The receptor was derived from an adult in good health. CDR3 residues: CASSLYRGSQETQYF. CDR3 DNA: TGCGCCAGCAGCTTGTACAGGGGGTCTCAAGAGACCCAGTACTTC.